This TCR beta chain came from a study of blood T cell repertoires in COVID-19. This CDR3 is built from 17 residues. Germline CDR1 and CDR2: SGHTA and FQGTGA. J gave up 6 bases and V 2 bases, and 7 bases lay outside the gene matches. Sequenced by immunoSEQ multiplex PCR; TCRdb stores in-frame clones only, minus some. The table shows roughly 33,000 clones, with around nine tenths occurring only once. The sequence was collected from a human donor in a cohort sampled during active COVID-19. The specimen sequenced was peripheral blood. The chain links TRBV7-3 to TRBJ2-2; 12 nucleotides agree with TRBD1. The CDR3 here is CASSLSPGQGAAGELFF. CDR3 in DNA: TGTGCCAGCAGCTTATCCCCGGGACAGGGGGCTGCCGGGGAGCTGTTTTTT. Using reference TRBV7-3 and TRBJ2-2 for the parts outside the CDR3, the full variable domain is GAGVSQTPSNKVTEKGKYVELRCDPISGHTALYWYRQSLGQGPEFLIYFQGTGAADDSGLPNDRFFAVRPEGSVSTLKIQRTERGDSAVYLCASSLSPGQGAAGELFFGEGSRLTVL.